This is a list of T cell receptor beta chains from one sample in a study of CD8 T cells in ankylosing spondylitis. TCRdb passed the 5' RACE reads through MiXCR, listing each CDR3 protein once. The sample lists 750,000 to 850,000 distinct CDR3 sequences, about 11% occurring once. The material sequenced was blood, either unsorted or a sorted T cell fraction (not recorded which). These receptors originate from a male donor with ankylosing spondylitis. Both conserved end residues are part of each CDR3. A D gene is named only where the DNA matches it firmly. Part of the rows lack a size; the others show once, few, many or a class for expanded clones.

CDR3aa: CASSLNPGSTDTQYF; CDR3nt: TGTGCCAGCAGTTTAAATCCGGGGAGCACAGATACGCAGTATTTT; v_gene: TRBV28; j_gene: TRBJ2-3; abundance: few; d_gene: -
CDR3aa: CASSFRVHKNIQYF; CDR3nt: TGTGCCAGCAGTTTTAGGGTTCACAAAAACATTCAGTACTTC; v_gene: TRBV6-2/TRBV6-3; j_gene: TRBJ2-4; abundance: few; d_gene: -
CDR3aa: CSAPVREGSNTGELFF; CDR3nt: TGCAGTGCCCCTGTGCGGGAGGGCTCCAACACCGGGGAGCTGTTTTTT; v_gene: TRBV20-1; j_gene: TRBJ2-2; abundance: few; d_gene: TRBD2
CDR3aa: CASSQRGRGLYGSSGTDTQYF; CDR3nt: TGTGCCAGCAGTCAAAGGGGCAGGGGGCTATACGGGAGTTCGGGTACAGATACGCAGTATTTT; v_gene: TRBV28; j_gene: TRBJ2-3; abundance: -; d_gene: TRBD1
CDR3aa: CSARTQDSAYEQYF; CDR3nt: TGCAGTGCTAGGACCCAGGACAGTGCCTACGAGCAGTACTTC; v_gene: TRBV20-1; j_gene: TRBJ2-7; abundance: -; d_gene: -
CDR3aa: CASSLAGSPGETQYF; CDR3nt: TGTGCCAGCAGCTTAGCCGGCAGCCCAGGAGAGACCCAGTACTTC; v_gene: TRBV7-2; j_gene: TRBJ2-5; abundance: few; d_gene: -
CDR3aa: CSVERGAGEQYF; CDR3nt: TGCAGCGTTGAGAGGGGGGCCGGAGAGCAGTACTTC; v_gene: TRBV29-1; j_gene: TRBJ2-7; abundance: few; d_gene: -
CDR3aa: CASSSLGVTGELFF; CDR3nt: TGTGCCAGCAGCTCGCTGGGGGTCACCGGGGAGCTGTTTTTT; v_gene: TRBV7-9; j_gene: TRBJ2-2; abundance: -; d_gene: -
CDR3aa: CSAKEGTWGNQPQHF; CDR3nt: TGCAGTGCTAAGGAGGGAACCTGGGGCAATCAGCCCCAGCATTTT; v_gene: TRBV20-1; j_gene: TRBJ1-5; abundance: -; d_gene: -
CDR3aa: CASSKSRAGSAYEQYF; CDR3nt: TGTGCCAGCAGCAAATCTCGAGCGGGCAGCGCCTACGAGCAGTACTTC; v_gene: TRBV21-1; j_gene: TRBJ2-7; abundance: -; d_gene: -
CDR3aa: CSARGSGAGAYNEQFF; CDR3nt: TGCAGTGCTAGGGGTAGCGGGGCGGGAGCATACAATGAGCAGTTCTTC; v_gene: TRBV20-1; j_gene: TRBJ2-1; abundance: -; d_gene: TRBD2
CDR3aa: CAISEGQASYNEQFF; CDR3nt: TGTGCCATCAGTGAGGGCCAGGCGTCCTACAATGAGCAGTTCTTC; v_gene: TRBV10-3; j_gene: TRBJ2-1; abundance: -; d_gene: -
CDR3aa: CASQIGTDYGYTF; CDR3nt: TGTGCCAGCCAAATCGGGACAGACTATGGCTACACCTTC; v_gene: TRBV18; j_gene: TRBJ1-2; abundance: -; d_gene: TRBD1
CDR3aa: CASSPPSTPGANVLTF; CDR3nt: TGTGCCAGCTCACCACCGTCCACACCCGGGGCCAACGTCCTGACTTTC; v_gene: TRBV18; j_gene: TRBJ2-6; abundance: -; d_gene: -
CDR3aa: CSVDDLRDTQYF; CDR3nt: TGCAGCGTTGACGACCTGAGAGATACGCAGTATTTT; v_gene: TRBV29-1; j_gene: TRBJ2-3; abundance: many; d_gene: -
CDR3aa: CASSLPTGYNGYTF; CDR3nt: TGTGCCAGCAGCTTACCGACAGGGTATAATGGCTACACCTTC; v_gene: TRBV14; j_gene: TRBJ1-2; abundance: few; d_gene: TRBD1
CDR3aa: CASSVDGIYGYTF; CDR3nt: TGTGCCAGCAGCGTAGACGGAATTTATGGCTACACCTTC; v_gene: TRBV9; j_gene: TRBJ1-2; abundance: -; d_gene: -
CDR3aa: CSASLSIPSGRWGYEQYF; CDR3nt: TGCAGTGCTAGTCTCTCTATCCCTAGCGGGAGGTGGGGGTACGAGCAGTACTTC; v_gene: TRBV20-1; j_gene: TRBJ2-7; abundance: few; d_gene: TRBD2
CDR3aa: CASSYSISRIIQYF; CDR3nt: TGTGCCAGCAGTTACTCGATTAGTAGAATTATTCAGTACTTC; v_gene: TRBV6-5; j_gene: TRBJ2-4; abundance: -; d_gene: -
CDR3aa: CASSPRTGWDTEAFF; CDR3nt: TGTGCCAGCAGCCCGCGGACAGGTTGGGACACTGAAGCTTTCTTT; v_gene: TRBV7-9; j_gene: TRBJ1-1; abundance: -; d_gene: TRBD1